This is a list of T cell receptor beta chains from one sample in a study of immune heterogeneity within non-small cell lung tumors. In TCRdb, the multiplex PCR reads were re-called with MiXCR into one record per CDR3 protein. Among 4,000 to 4,500 distinct CDR3 sequences listed, 24% were seen once. The specimen sequenced was lung tumor tissue. The receptor source for this set is a man aged 50 to 60 with non-small cell lung cancer. Each CDR3 is given with its conserved first and last residue. A D gene is named only where the DNA matches it firmly. Clone size is not always given. Where it is, it says once, few, many or a class for expanded clones.

many,TRBV3-1,TRBJ2-4,NA,13,CASSQRGANIQYF,TGTGCCAGCAGCCAGAGAGGGGCGAACATTCAGTACTTC
NA,TRBV18,TRBJ2-2,NA,14,CASSPPAKTGVLFF,TGTGCCAGCTCACCACCGGCGAAGACCGGGGTGCTGTTTTTT
medium-sized,TRBV29-1,TRBJ1-2,TRBD1,13,CSVVRQGAYGYTF,TGCAGCGTTGTCAGACAGGGAGCCTATGGCTACACCTTC
NA,TRBV7-2,TRBJ2-7,NA,12,CASSYLIYEQYF,TGTGCCAGCAGCTACCTAATCTACGAGCAGTACTTC
medium-sized,TRBV30,TRBJ1-4,NA,17,CAWSVGLRGGTPEKLFF,TGTGCCTGGAGTGTAGGGCTACGTGGAGGGACCCCCGAAAAACTGTTTTTT
medium-sized,TRBV20-1,TRBJ1-2,TRBD1,13,CSASTGMGYGYTF,TGCAGTGCTTCGACAGGGATGGGCTATGGCTACACCTTC
medium-sized,TRBV18,TRBJ1-6,NA,15,CASSPVPGSDSPLHF,TGTGCCAGCTCACCTGTCCCAGGGAGTGATTCACCCCTCCACTTT
many,TRBV7-7,TRBJ2-3,TRBD2,17,CASSLGVAGGSTDTQYF,TGTGCTAGCAGCTTAGGGGTAGCGGGGGGCAGCACAGATACGCAGTATTTT
once,TRBV6-1,TRBJ1-5,NA,13,CARDSSGRQPQHF,TGTGCCAGGGACAGTTCCGGGCGTCAGCCCCAGCATTTT
many,TRBV3-1,TRBJ1-4,TRBD1,17,CASSPGTGAITNEKLFF,TGTGCCAGCAGCCCCGGGACAGGGGCGATTACTAATGAAAAACTGTTTTTT